This T cell receptor beta chain is from a study of tumor-infiltrating lymphocytes in primary liver carcinoma. At the level of the study: The yield of productive TCRbeta reads per sample was roughly 3.65 to 7.5 million and was similar across tissue types. General observations from the study: About 7.5-25% of top clones, no more, were shared by all five regions.

To note about this clonotype: Its antigen is unknown.

The CDR3 spans 20 residues. CDR1 is MDHEN and CDR2 is SYDVKM in the germline V gene. A constant-region primer primed TCR beta cDNA synthesis from roughly 500 ng of total RNA. Library construction for TCR beta comprised three nested multiplex PCR rounds performed with slightly modified ARM-PCR. The study ran its first two PCR rounds for roughly 10 cycles each, using TRBV1-TRBV30 forward primers and a C-beta reverse primer. Each CDR3 protein gets one entry after TCRdb re-called the multiplex PCR reads with MiXCR. In the table there are about 190,000 distinct CDR3 sequences, 85% of which are singletons. Both RNA and DNA were isolated together from approximately 20-30 mg of bulk tissue that had not been sorted. Surgical resection was the treatment these patients received for primary liver carcinoma.

The chain combines TRBV28 with TRBJ2-6; D possibly corresponds to TRBD2 (6 bases). The sequence was collected from a man aged 40-55 years with primary liver carcinoma and hepatitis B virus infection. The source material was tumor tissue from primary liver carcinoma. The CDR3 sequence: CTNSSKTGRRLSYGTNVLTF. CDR3 nucleotide sequence: TGTACCAACAGTTCCAAGACCGGGAGAAGGCTGTCGTACGGGACCAACGTCCTGACTTTC.